Listed below are T cell receptor beta chains from one sample, sequenced in a study of T cell responses to AZD1222 COVID-19 vaccine. The data were produced by immunoSEQ multiplex PCR, yet TCRdb's version contains in-frame clones alone and is incomplete. The sample lists 100,000 to 150,000 clones; approximately 86% were seen once. The source material was peripheral blood, sampled on day 0 of AZD1222 vaccination. Every receptor here comes from an adult in good health. CDR3s include the opening cysteine and the closing phenylalanine or tryptophan. Fields, in order: J gene, D gene, V gene, clone size, CDR3 DNA, CDR3 protein. A D gene is named only where the DNA matches it firmly. Clone size, where shown, is once, few, many, or a class for clones that have expanded.

J: TRBJ2-1
D: -
V: TRBV7-2
size: -
DNA: TGTGCCAGCAGCTTACAGGCGGCCTCCTACAATGAGCAGTTCTTC
CDR3: CASSLQAASYNEQFF

J: TRBJ1-3
D: TRBD1
V: TRBV6-5
size: -
DNA: TGTGCCAGCAGTACCGGGACAGGGGTAAACACCATATATTTT
CDR3: CASSTGTGVNTIYF

J: TRBJ1-2
D: -
V: TRBV30
size: once
DNA: TGTGCCTGGAGTGAGAACAGCGAAATTCGATATGGCTACACCTTC
CDR3: CAWSENSEIRYGYTF

J: TRBJ1-2
D: -
V: TRBV14
size: -
DNA: TGTGCCAGCAGGGCGGCAGCTAACTATGGCTACACCTTC
CDR3: CASRAAANYGYTF

J: TRBJ1-2
D: TRBD1
V: TRBV4-1
size: -
DNA: TGCGCCAGCAGCCAAACAGGGGGAAATGGCTACACCTTC
CDR3: CASSQTGGNGYTF

J: TRBJ1-1
D: -
V: TRBV28
size: -
DNA: TGTGCCAGCAGTTTGGCACAGGGGAACACTGAAGCTTTCTTT
CDR3: CASSLAQGNTEAFF

J: TRBJ2-5
D: -
V: TRBV6-2/TRBV6-3
size: -
DNA: TGTGCCAGCAGTTACTCGGCAGGTCGATGGGGAGAGACCCAGTACTTC
CDR3: CASSYSAGRWGETQYF

J: TRBJ1-2
D: -
V: TRBV4-1
size: few
DNA: TGCGCCAGCAGCCCTTCAGACAGGCGGTTATTTCCTGGCTACACCTTC
CDR3: CASSPSDRRLFPGYTF

J: TRBJ2-2
D: TRBD1
V: TRBV6-2/TRBV6-3
size: once
DNA: TGTGCCAGCAGTCCAAGCAGGTACAGGGGCCTAGGTCCCGCCGGGGAGCTGTTTTTT
CDR3: CASSPSRYRGLGPAGELFF

J: TRBJ1-6
D: -
V: TRBV7-9
size: few
DNA: TGTGCCAGCAGCGACTTCTCTGGCTCACCCCTCCACTTT
CDR3: CASSDFSGSPLHF

J: TRBJ1-2
D: -
V: TRBV7-9
size: once
DNA: TGTGCCAGCAGCCGGAACTATGGCTACACCTTC
CDR3: CASSRNYGYTF

J: TRBJ1-2
D: -
V: TRBV2
size: -
DNA: TGTGCCAGCAGTGTGGGAGGGGGCTACACCTTC
CDR3: CASSVGGGYTF

J: TRBJ2-3
D: -
V: TRBV5-4
size: -
DNA: TGTGCCAGCAGCATCGGGACTAGCACAGATACGCAGTATTTT
CDR3: CASSIGTSTDTQYF